A single sample is the source of the 8 T cell receptor beta chains below, sequenced in a study of blood T cell repertoires in COVID-19. Sequencing used immunoSEQ multiplex PCR; TCRdb keeps in-frame clones, though not all of them. Of tens of thousands of clones listed, about four fifths are singletons. Specimen: peripheral blood. The receptors were sampled from a woman in her sixties with acute or convalescent COVID-19.

The rearrangement uses TRBV5-4 and TRBJ1-1; D possibly corresponds to TRBD1 (6 bases). Trimming took 4 bases from V and 0 from J, leaving 13 bases between them. Germline loops: CDR1 SGHNT, CDR2 YYREEE (reference sequence). There are 15 residues in the CDR3. CDR3 sequence: CASSTGQNLNTEAFF. In nucleotides, the CDR3 is TGTGCCAGCAGCACCGGACAGAACTTGAACACTGAAGCTTTCTTT.

The CDR3 reads CASSLLSLSGNTIYF. The CDR3 DNA sequence: TGTGCCAGCAGCTTGCTTTCCCTCTCTGGAAACACCATATATTTT. The chain couples TRBV5-8 to TRBJ1-3, with D unresolved. From germline, CDR1 is SGHTS and CDR2 YDEGEE. The V end was cut by 1 base, the J end by 0 bases, with 8 bases between. This CDR3 region has 15 residues.

This sequence joins TRBV5-6 and TRBJ1-5; tentative D call: TRBD1 (6 bases). CDR1 is SGHDT and CDR2 is YYEEEE in the germline V gene. The V end lost 1 base, the J end lost 2 bases, and 7 bases lay between the germline ends. The length of the CDR3 is 14 residues. In nucleotides, the CDR3 is TGTGCCAGCAGCTTGTCAGGGGGCAATCAGCCCCAGCATTTT. It is translated as CASSLSGGNQPQHF.

The chain uses TRBV2 and TRBJ2-1, with a weak D call TRBD1 (6 bases). Per germline, CDR1 SNHLY and CDR2 FYNNEI. This CDR3 comprises 15 residues. Trimming pared 3 bases from V and 8 bases from J, leaving 17 bases between. CDR3 amino acids: CASSDRNRAWDEQFF. The CDR3 bases are TGTGCCAGCAGTGACCGAAACAGGGCCTGGGATGAGCAGTTCTTC.

This clone was counted once. V and J are TRBV7-9 and TRBJ1-4; D is ambiguous. V lost 1 base and J 8 bases, leaving 20 bases between the germline ends. CDR3 length: 17 amino acids. Per the germline V gene, CDR1 is SEHNR and CDR2 is FQNEAQ (reference sequence). Here the CDR3 DNA reads TGTGCCAGCAGCTTAGGGGCGTTTCTTCGTCCCCCCGAAAAACTGTTTTTT. Its translation: CASSLGAFLRPPEKLFF.

This chain joins TRBV9 and TRBJ1-1; D not certain. The CDR3 extends over 15 amino acids. V lost 1 base, J lost 2 bases, and 12 bases lay in between. Per the germline V gene, CDR1 is SGDLS and CDR2 is YYNGEE. CDR3 loop: CASSVITNPNTEAFF. The CDR3 DNA follows: TGTGCCAGCAGCGTAATAACAAATCCAAACACTGAAGCTTTCTTT. Combining the CDR3 with reference TRBV9 and TRBJ1-1 gives the whole variable domain DSGVTQTPKHLITATGQRVTLRCSPRSGDLSVYWYQQSLDQGLQFLIQYYNGEERAKGNILERFSAQQFPDLHSELNLSSLELGDSALYFCASSVITNPNTEAFFGQGTRLTVV.

This sequence joins TRBV18 and TRBJ2-3; 8 bases align to TRBD1. In germline, CDR1 is KGHSH, CDR2 LQKENI. V dropped 3 bases and J dropped 0; count of bases not matched to a gene: 2. The CDR3 is made up of 15 amino acids. The DNA of the CDR3 is TGTGCCAGCTCACCCGACAGGGGAAGCACAGATACGCAGTATTTT. Translation: CASSPDRGSTDTQYF.

V and J are TRBV30 and TRBJ1-1, with a tentative D call TRBD1 (5 bases). The CDR3 consists of 13 residues. Between the trimmed V and J ends, which lost 0 bases and 1 base, there was a span of 6 bases. CDR1 is GTSNPN, CDR2 SVGIG, per germline (reference sequence). CDR3 residues: CAWSVGGNTEAFF. CDR3 sequence (DNA): TGTGCCTGGAGTGTGGGGGGGAACACTGAAGCTTTCTTT.